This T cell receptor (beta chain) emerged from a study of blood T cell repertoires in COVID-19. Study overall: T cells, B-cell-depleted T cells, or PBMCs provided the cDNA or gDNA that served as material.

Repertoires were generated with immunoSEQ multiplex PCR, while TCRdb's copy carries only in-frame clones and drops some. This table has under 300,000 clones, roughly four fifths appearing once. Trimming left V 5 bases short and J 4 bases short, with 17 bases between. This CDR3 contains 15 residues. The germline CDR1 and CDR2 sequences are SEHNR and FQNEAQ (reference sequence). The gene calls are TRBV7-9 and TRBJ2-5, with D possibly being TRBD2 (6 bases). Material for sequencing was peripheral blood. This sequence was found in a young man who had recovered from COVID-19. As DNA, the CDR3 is TGTGCCAGCAGCGACTTTGGGGACTTTGGAGAGACCCAGTACTTC. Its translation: CASSDFGDFGETQYF.